These 8 T cell receptor beta chains originate from one sample sequenced in a study of cytomegalovirus exposure and HLA in healthy donors. PCR used 60 Vbeta primers and 13 Jbeta primers. Libraries were prepared by immunoSEQ multiplex PCR; TCRdb keeps only in-frame clonotypes and omits some of them. Of under 200,000 clones listed, approximately 79% are singletons. Specimen: PBMCs. The receptors derive from a human donor in good health.

This clone was detected a few times. This chain joins TRBV6-1 and TRBJ1-5; D gene unclear. V was pared by 3 bases and J by 5 bases, with 8 bases between. From germline, CDR1 is MNHNS and CDR2 SASEGT. The CDR3 is 13 amino acids. The CDR3 loop reads CASSDHEYQPQHF. CDR3 DNA sequence: TGTGCCAGCAGTGATCATGAGTATCAGCCCCAGCATTTT.

The chain is built from TRBV5-1 and TRBJ2-3; TRBD1 is a possible D gene (5 bases). CDR1 is SGHRS, CDR2 YFSETQ, per germline. The ends were cut back, 0 bases at V and 2 bases at J, with 7 bases in the middle. The CDR3 covers 14 residues. The CDR3 protein is CASSLGGPTDTQYF. In DNA form, the CDR3 reads TGCGCCAGCAGCTTGGGGGGCCCCACAGATACGCAGTATTTT.

This clone showed up just a few times. The V and J genes are TRBV27 and TRBJ2-2; possible D gene TRBD2, 5 bases. The V end lost 7 bases, the J end lost 0 bases, and 15 bases lay between the germline ends. This CDR3 is built from 16 residues. Germline V CDR1 and CDR2: MNHEY, SMNVEV (reference sequence). CDR3 sequence: CASTLTGLPNTGELFF. CDR3 nucleotides: TGTGCCAGCACTCTAACCGGACTTCCGAACACCGGGGAGCTGTTTTTT.

This chain links TRBV27 with TRBJ1-2, with 8 bases fitting TRBD1. Germline assignment: CDR1 MNHEY and CDR2 SMNVEV (reference sequence). This CDR3 is built from 15 residues. The trim removed 5 bases at V and 8 bases at J, leaving 13 bases unmatched. In nucleotides, the CDR3 is TGTGCCAGCAGTCTCCTCTACAGGGGGATGCAGGGCTACACCTTC. It specifies CASSLLYRGMQGYTF.

This chain links TRBV29-1 with TRBJ1-1; D gene unclear. Germline assignment: CDR1 SQVTM and CDR2 ANQGSEA. V lost 5 bases, J lost 2 bases, and 9 bases lay in between. The CDR3 runs to 12 residues. The CDR3 bases are TGCAGCGTTAACCCGGTAAACACTGAAGCTTTCTTT. It translates to CSVNPVNTEAFF. Drawing the rest from reference TRBV29-1 and TRBJ1-1, the complete variable domain is SAVISQKPSRDICQRGTSLTIQCQVDSQVTMMFWYRQQPGQSLTLIATANQGSEATYESGFVIDKFPISRPNLTFSTLTVSNMSPEDSSIYLCSVNPVNTEAFFGQGTRLTVV.

V and J are TRBV4-1 and TRBJ2-1, with D perhaps TRBD1 (6 bases). In germline, CDR1 is MGHRA, CDR2 YSYEKL. V lost 1 base and J lost 5, with 9 bases in between. The CDR3 length is 14 residues. CDR3 loop: CASSQVGTNNEQFF. In DNA, the CDR3 is TGCGCCAGCAGCCAAGTGGGGACAAACAATGAGCAGTTCTTC.

This clone was found a few times. The chain recombines TRBV15 with TRBJ2-7; D possibly corresponds to TRBD1 (5 bases). Trimming shortened V by 5 bases and J by 6 bases, and 17 bases separated the two germline ends. Germline values: CDR1 LNHNV, CDR2 YYDKDF (reference sequence). The CDR3 loop spans 14 amino acids. As DNA, the CDR3 is TGTGCCACCAGCTCGCGACAGTTGCTCTTCGAGCAGTACTTC. Protein sequence: CATSSRQLLFEQYF.

The chain couples TRBV10-2 to TRBJ2-2, with 9 positions matching TRBD1. The CDR3 has 18 amino acids. Germline CDR1 is WSHSY and CDR2 is SAAADI. The V gene end was trimmed by 4 bases and the J gene end by 6 bases; junction bases not matched to a gene: 15. The CDR3 reads CASSGHRGRSSSAGELFF. DNA for the CDR3: TGCGCCAGCAGTGGTCACAGGGGGCGCAGTTCGTCTGCCGGGGAGCTGTTTTTT.